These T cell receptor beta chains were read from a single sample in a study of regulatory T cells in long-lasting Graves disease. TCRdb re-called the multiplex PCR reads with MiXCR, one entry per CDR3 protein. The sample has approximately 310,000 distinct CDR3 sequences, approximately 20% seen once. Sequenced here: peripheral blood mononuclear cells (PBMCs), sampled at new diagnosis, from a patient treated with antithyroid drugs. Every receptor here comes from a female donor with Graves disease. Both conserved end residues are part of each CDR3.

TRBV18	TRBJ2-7	CASSRRDGSYEQYF
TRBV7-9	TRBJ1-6	CASSLTGTSDSPLHF
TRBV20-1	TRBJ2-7	CSARDFSGRASYEQYF
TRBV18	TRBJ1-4	CASSPYSGAQNEKLFF
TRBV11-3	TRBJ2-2	CASSSSWQGLIGELFF
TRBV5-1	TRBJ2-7	CASRDSGRAREQYF
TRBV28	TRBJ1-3	CASSHDGTLVGNTIYF
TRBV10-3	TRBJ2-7	CAISESAGEFHEQYF
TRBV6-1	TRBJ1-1	CASITGGRRTNTEAFF
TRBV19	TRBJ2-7	CASSSQLYEQYF
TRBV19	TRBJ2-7	CASRPDFSYEQYF
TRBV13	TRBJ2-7	CASSLSGTGVYEQYF
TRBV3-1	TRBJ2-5	CASSYEAGGLETQYF
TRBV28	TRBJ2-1	CASSFLGNNEQFF
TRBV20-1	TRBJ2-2	CSAFIPGTENTGELFF
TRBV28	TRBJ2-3	CASSFPTSSTDTQYF
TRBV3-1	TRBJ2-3	CASSQFAGGPADTQYF
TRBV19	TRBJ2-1	CASDSETDEQFF
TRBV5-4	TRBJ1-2	CASSPGAGRHGYTF
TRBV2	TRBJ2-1	CASGTGGSYNEQFF
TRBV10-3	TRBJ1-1	CAISESLQNTEAFF
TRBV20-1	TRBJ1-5	CSARDLNRQGNDQPQHF
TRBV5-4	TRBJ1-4	CASSRWGTGNEKLFF
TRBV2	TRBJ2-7	CASTRVKPLAGTFYEQYF
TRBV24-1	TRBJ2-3	CATSDSLAASTDTQYF
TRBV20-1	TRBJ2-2	CSARHPRGGRGPDTGELFF
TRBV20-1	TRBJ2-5	CSALAGVETQYF
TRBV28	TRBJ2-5	CASRDGKETQYF
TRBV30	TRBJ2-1	CAWRGDWNEQFF
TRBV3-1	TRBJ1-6	CASSQAGTGWNSPLHF
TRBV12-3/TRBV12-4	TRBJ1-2	CASSFQGRRREGYTF
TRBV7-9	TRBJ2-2	CASSLHFNTGELFF
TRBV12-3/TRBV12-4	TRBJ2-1	CASSLMSGLASKVEQFF
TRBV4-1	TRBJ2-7	CASSPEGGMVGEQYF
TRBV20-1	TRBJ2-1	CSARDTREGYNEQFF
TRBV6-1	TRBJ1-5	CASTPFRVYQPQHF
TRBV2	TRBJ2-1	CASWDSGNEQFF
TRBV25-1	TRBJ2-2	CASSPDRGGTGELFF
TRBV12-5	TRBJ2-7	CASGRGAYEQYF
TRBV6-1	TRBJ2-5	CATTGSQETQYF
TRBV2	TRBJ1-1	CASSWGNEAFF
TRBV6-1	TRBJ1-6	CASSETEVNSPLHF
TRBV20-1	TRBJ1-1	CSAGRQMNTEAFF
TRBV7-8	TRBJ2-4	CASSLGTSGNIQYF
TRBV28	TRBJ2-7	CAIGLAGAYEQYF
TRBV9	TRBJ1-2	CASSPEGGSYGYTF
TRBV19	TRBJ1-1	CASSVDGGTEAFF
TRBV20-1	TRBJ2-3	CSANSDRVGDTQYF
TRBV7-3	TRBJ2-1	CASSLSASGRGNEQFF